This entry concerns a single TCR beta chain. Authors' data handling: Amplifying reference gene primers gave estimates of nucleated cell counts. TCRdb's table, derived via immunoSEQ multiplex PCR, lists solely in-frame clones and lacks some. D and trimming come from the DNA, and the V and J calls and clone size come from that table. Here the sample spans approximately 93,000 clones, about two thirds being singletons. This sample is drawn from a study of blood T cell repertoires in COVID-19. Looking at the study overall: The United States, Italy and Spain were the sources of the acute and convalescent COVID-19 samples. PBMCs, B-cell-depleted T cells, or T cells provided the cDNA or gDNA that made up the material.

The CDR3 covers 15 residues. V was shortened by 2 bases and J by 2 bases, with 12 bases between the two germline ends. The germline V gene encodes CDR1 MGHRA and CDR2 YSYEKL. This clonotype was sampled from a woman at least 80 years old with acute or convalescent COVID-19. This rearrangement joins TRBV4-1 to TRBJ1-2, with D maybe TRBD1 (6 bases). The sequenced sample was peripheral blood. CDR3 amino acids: CASSQRLTGNYGYTF. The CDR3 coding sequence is TGCGCCAGCAGCCAACGACTGACAGGCAACTATGGCTACACCTTC.